Sequencing of this TCR beta chain was carried out in a study of radiation and T cells in renal cell carcinoma (dated by TCRdb to the early 2020s). About the study as a whole: A total of 50 to 60 samples underwent TCR beta sequencing, made up of approximately 26 tumors and around 27 peripheral blood samples. The last blood draw occurred 4 weeks after radiation, at the same time as nephrectomy. A total of approximately 3,800,000 unique CDR3 nucleotide sequences, encoding fewer than 3,000,000 unique CDR3 amino acid sequences, were found across all 55 or so samples.

V loses 4 bases of germline sequence and J loses 7 bases, and the interval between the two ends is 17 bases. The germline V gene specifies SQVTM as CDR1 and ANQGSEA as CDR2. Measured from the cysteine to the phenylalanine, the CDR3 is 14 residues long. Only the CDR3 DNA is retained, 42 bases long and in frame from the first base. TCR beta libraries were generated from genomic DNA with the immunoSEQ kit, following the manufacturer's recommendations. For library preparation, a first multiplex PCR was performed with proprietary primers, followed by a second PCR in which unique barcodes were added, and bead cleanups were performed after each round. Each sample batch included a kit-provided positive control reaction and a negative control reaction. The final libraries were assessed on an Agilent 4200 TapeStation D1000 ScreenTape, pooled by volume, and quantified by qPCR. Sequencing was performed on an Illumina NextSeq500 using a MidOutput 150-cycle cartridge, with 156 Read1 cycles, 15 Index1 cycles, and the kit custom primers. The pooled library was loaded at around 1.1 pM with an approximately 21% PhiX control spike-in. Per the original workflow: The vendor-processed data were analyzed in R, and a clonotype was defined as all T cells that share the same CDR3 nucleotide sequence. In the clone abundance analyses, frequencies in each sample were normalized to that sample's 10,000 most abundant clones. Public T cell clones, which averaged fewer than five per sample, were removed prior to analysis. A difference in abundance of at least 32-fold between compartments was used to define tumor-enriched and baseline blood-enriched clonotypes. Clonotypes expanded or contracted between blood time points were identified with a beta-binomial differential abundance model. Similarity between tumor and blood repertoires was quantified using the Baroni-Urbani and Buser coefficient, and groups were compared with two-tailed Wilcoxon tests in R. TCRdb provides this immuneACCESS table in a form limited to in-frame rearrangements. Some clones are lacking; in checked studies, under half of them reflect an unresolved V gene, and why the rest are absent is not known. V, J and clone size were drawn from that table, and D and trimming were deduced from the DNA. The sample data list about 170,000 clones, and roughly nine tenths of these were observed just once. Of the sample, about 11% falls within the top ten clones.

Details on this clone: No cognate antigen has been identified for it. Per-base qualities were not stored, and no clone one base away is much larger.

Here is what the overall study found, with its caveats: Tracking of blood repertoire dynamics stopped at around 4 weeks after treatment, with no follow-up past that point. No pretreatment tumor biopsies were available, so the baseline intratumoral presence of clonotypes could not be determined. The single-armed trial design could not address effects of radiation dose or scheduling on the TCR repertoire. Top tumor clonotypes rose in blood from baseline to 2 weeks post-radiation, then contracted by 4 weeks, suggesting transient expansion of tumor-resident clones.

The sample's time point label, decoded: blood 4 weeks post-SBRT, at nephrectomy. The treatment or condition label, read with the paper, signifies: 15 Gy SBRT to primary tumor, nephrectomy 4 weeks later. The samples were obtained from a clinical trial, where primary renal cell carcinomas were treated with 15 Gy stereotactic body radiation therapy and then removed by nephrectomy 4 weeks afterward. Serial peripheral blood from radiation-treated patients was sampled at baseline, 2 weeks and 4 weeks after SBRT to track tumor-enriched clonotypes. Every patient's renal cell carcinoma showed clear cell pathology. The QIAamp DNA Blood Mini Kit (Qiagen) was used to prepare genomic DNA for TCR sequencing. Only samples passing all quality control checks were included in the analyses.

The sequence came from a woman in her forties or fifties with renal cell carcinoma. This sample comprised blood, obtained from a patient whose treatment included radiotherapy and nephrectomy. In this chain, TRBV29-1 is recombined with TRBJ2-1; the D gene could be TRBD1 or TRBD2, each one agreeing over 5 bases. The CDR3 protein: CSVVETASGNEQFF. The DNA sequence is TGCAGCGTTGTGGAGACAGCCTCGGGGAATGAGCAGTTCTTC.